The 27 T cell receptor beta chains in this list originate from one sample, sequenced in a study of response to subunit inactivated influenza vaccine. TCRdb used MiXCR to reprocess the RT-PCR reads, holding one entry per CDR3 protein. The data show about 540,000 distinct CDR3 sequences, roughly a quarter seen once. These sequences were also reported in another study, on T cells expressing NK-cell markers. This second study says: Beta-chain TCR cDNA was generated via 5'RACE template switching with UMIs.

The sample was CD4+ T cells sorted from PBMCs, taken 11 to 12 days after vaccination. These receptors came from a man over 45 who received an inactivated influenza vaccine.

This clonotype was recorded a few times. The rearrangement uses TRBV9 and TRBJ2-3; TRBD2 agrees at 11 bases. The CDR3 is 17 amino acids. J lost 3 bases, V lost 4 bases, and 10 bases had no gene match. Germline CDR1 is SGDLS and CDR2 is YYNGEE. The CDR3 loop reads CASSFSGRAGGTDTQYF. The CDR3 DNA sequence: TGTGCCAGCAGCTTTAGCGGGAGGGCCGGGGGTACAGATACGCAGTATTTT.

The rearrangement joins TRBV5-8 to TRBJ2-7; 9 nucleotides agree with TRBD1. The germline V gene has CDR1 SGHTS and CDR2 YDEGEE. The V and J ends lost 4 bases and 2 bases, in that order; junction bases with no gene match: 13. The length of the CDR3 is 17 residues. The DNA of the CDR3 is TGTGCCAGCAGCGCCAAATGGGGACAGGGAGTTCCCTACGAGCAGTACTTC. It codes for CASSAKWGQGVPYEQYF.

This chain links TRBV20-1 with TRBJ2-3; 11 bases are a match to TRBD2. V was clipped by 1 base and J by 3 bases; unmatched bases: 3. Germline loops: CDR1 DFQATT, CDR2 SNEGSKA (reference sequence). There are 15 residues in the CDR3. CDR3 DNA: TGCAGTGCTAGAGCAACTAGCGGGAGTACAGATACGCAGTATTTT. This translates into CSARATSGSTDTQYF.

This clonotype has just a few counts. V and J are TRBV10-3 and TRBJ2-5; tentatively, D is TRBD2 (6 bases). Germline V gene lookup returns CDR1 ENHRY and CDR2 SYGVKD. Trimming shortened V by 0 bases and J by 4 bases, and 12 bases separated the two germline ends. This CDR3 has 15 amino acids. The chain's CDR3 is CAISESGTQSETQYF. The CDR3 DNA reads TGTGCCATCAGTGAGTCGGGGACTCAATCAGAGACCCAGTACTTC.

This clonotype turned up a few times. The J gene is TRBJ1-3, the V gene TRBV6-2 or TRBV6-3; a possible D gene is TRBD1 (6 bases). CDR3 length equals 17 residues. Germline lookup yields CDR1 MNHEY and CDR2 SVGEGT. V dropped 2 bases and J dropped 3 bases, with 17 bases sitting between them. CDR3 amino acids: CASSYVQGIFRGNTIYF. The DNA of the CDR3 is TGTGCCAGCAGTTACGTGCAGGGGATCTTCCGTGGAAACACCATATATTTT.

This clonotype came up a few times. The rearrangement uses TRBV5-1 and TRBJ1-2, with 8 bases fitting TRBD1. The CDR3 is 14 amino acids. CDR1 SGHRS and CDR2 YFSETQ come from the germline V gene. Unmatched junction bases numbered 4, after V lost 3 bases and J lost 3 bases. The CDR3 nucleotides read TGCGCCAGCAGCTCGACAGGGGCGTACTATGGCTACACCTTC. Translating gives CASSSTGAYYGYTF.

To note about this clonotype: This may be a read error, as it is one base from a much larger clone. CDR3 loop: CASRLAGDEQFF. The CDR3 bases are TGCGCCAGCAGATTGGCAGGGGATGAGCAGTTCTTC. The J gene is TRBJ2-1, the V gene TRBV5-1; D possibly corresponds to TRBD1 (6 bases). CDR3 length: 12 residues. CDR1 SGHRS and CDR2 YFSETQ come from the germline V gene.

This clonotype appeared a few times. This sequence joins TRBV11-2 and TRBJ2-3; D possibly corresponds to TRBD1 (6 bases). The V and J ends lost 4 bases and 1 base respectively, with 12 bases between them. This CDR3 spans 15 amino acids. Germline loops: CDR1 SGHAT, CDR2 FQNNGV. CDR3 protein: CASSSGRGRTDTQYF. CDR3 nucleotides: TGTGCCAGCAGCTCAGGCAGGGGTCGCACAGATACGCAGTATTTT.

This chain links TRBV6-2 or TRBV6-3 with TRBJ2-2, with 7 bases aligning to TRBD1. This CDR3 region has 15 residues. Germline trimming cut 5 bases from V and 1 base from J; bases unmatched to any gene: 4. Germline V gene sequence: CDR1 MNHEY, CDR2 SVGEGT. This chain's CDR3 is CASSRSGGNTGELFF. CDR3 nucleotides: TGTGCCAGCAGTCGGTCAGGGGGGAACACCGGGGAGCTGTTTTTT.

This sequence joins TRBV10-1 and TRBJ2-7; 7 bases are shared with TRBD2. V gave up 7 bases and J gave up 5 bases; unmatched junction bases: 11. The CDR3 spans 14 residues. CDR1 is WNHNN and CDR2 is SYGVQD in the germline V gene (reference sequence). The CDR3 region is CASKDTRGSNEQYF. The DNA of the CDR3 is TGCGCCAGCAAGGATACGCGCGGGAGCAACGAGCAGTACTTC.

This clonotype was detected a few times. The rearrangement uses TRBV5-5 and TRBJ2-3, with a possible D match to TRBD2 (6 bases). Germline-derived CDR1 and CDR2 are SGHKS and YYEKEE (reference sequence). The V and J ends lost 2 bases and 5 bases respectively, with 24 bases between them. The CDR3 is 18 amino acids. The CDR3 nucleotides read TGTGCCAGCAGCTTAACGGCGGGGACCGCGGGCCCTATAGATACGCAGTATTTT. It is translated as CASSLTAGTAGPIDTQYF.

The rearrangement joins TRBV20-1 to TRBJ1-2; unclear D gene. Per the germline V gene, CDR1 is DFQATT and CDR2 is SNEGSKA (reference sequence). This CDR3 region has 12 residues. Trimming left V 5 bases short and J 0 bases short, with 7 bases between. The CDR3 sequence is CSASWTNYGYTF. Here the CDR3 DNA reads TGCAGTGCTTCTTGGACTAACTATGGCTACACCTTC.

Only a few counts were recorded for this clonotype. The rearrangement uses TRBV20-1 and TRBJ1-6, with D unresolved. Germline V lookup: CDR1 DFQATT, CDR2 SNEGSKA (reference sequence). V shed 3 bases and J shed 9 bases, with 15 bases lying between them. CDR3 length equals 14 residues. The CDR3 DNA reads TGCAGTGCTAGTAAGGCAGGCCCCGGTTCACCCCTCCACTTT. As protein: CSASKAGPGSPLHF.

V and J are TRBV5-1 and TRBJ2-3, with D possibly being TRBD2 (5 bases). Germline V gives CDR1 SGHRS, CDR2 YFSETQ. The CDR3 runs 18 residues. V lost 1 base to trimming and J lost 1 base, with 19 bases between them. The CDR3 here is CASSLLGVRPSGTDTQYF. The CDR3 DNA reads as TGCGCCAGCAGCTTGCTCGGGGTCAGGCCCTCGGGCACAGATACGCAGTATTTT.

This clonotype was counted only a few times. The chain combines TRBV11-2 with TRBJ2-3; 10 positions match TRBD2. The trim removed 5 bases at V and 4 bases at J, leaving 9 bases unmatched. CDR1 and CDR2 from the germline V gene are SGHAT and FQNNGV. This CDR3 has 16 residues. CDR3 loop: CASSPTASGGADTQYF. Here the CDR3 DNA reads TGTGCCAGCAGCCCTACCGCTAGCGGGGGAGCAGATACGCAGTATTTT.

The chain carries TRBV4-3 and TRBJ2-5; D perhaps matches TRBD1 (6 bases). Germline V gene data show CDR1 as LGHNA and CDR2 as YSLEER. There are 15 residues in the CDR3. Trimming cost V 2 bases and J 5 bases, with 15 bases left between them. The CDR3 sequence: CASSQLAGAGETQYF. CDR3 coding DNA: TGCGCCAGCAGCCAACTGGCAGGGGCAGGGGAGACCCAGTACTTC.

This clonotype was counted only a few times. V gene TRBV20-1 combines with J gene TRBJ2-2; unclear D gene. Germline values: CDR1 DFQATT, CDR2 SNEGSKA (reference sequence). V lost 0 bases and J 6 bases, leaving 8 bases between the germline ends. The CDR3 has 13 amino acids. CDR3 DNA: TGCAGTGCTAGAGAGTGGAAGTCCGGGGAGCTGTTTTTT. Protein sequence: CSAREWKSGELFF.

The chain joins TRBV6-1 to TRBJ2-1; D possibly matches TRBD1 or TRBD2 (8 bases each). The CDR3 length is 19 residues. Germline assignment: CDR1 MNHNS and CDR2 SASEGT. V lost 6 bases to trimming and J lost 0 bases, with 24 bases between them. This chain's CDR3 is CASSLRGLAGALSYNEQFF. The CDR3 DNA reads as TGTGCCAGCAGCCTCAGGGGGCTAGCGGGCGCTCTCTCCTACAATGAGCAGTTCTTC.

This clonotype was detected only a few times. The chain couples TRBV6-1 to TRBJ1-1; tentative D call: TRBD1 (5 bases). Trimming shortened V by 2 bases and J by 12 bases, and 13 bases separated the two germline ends. The CDR3 length is 12 residues. From germline, CDR1 is MNHNS and CDR2 SASEGT. CDR3 loop: CASSERGVNPFF. In DNA form, the CDR3 reads TGTGCCAGCAGTGAACGAGGGGTAAATCCTTTCTTT.

This clonotype was observed a handful of times. The rearrangement links TRBV6-1 to TRBJ1-5, with D possibly matching TRBD1 (5 bases). The V and J ends lost 1 base and 3 bases respectively, with 7 bases between them. CDR3 length equals 14 residues. CDR1 and CDR2 (germline): MNHNS, SASEGT. In DNA, the CDR3 is TGTGCCAGCAGTGAAGGGGGCATCAATCAGCCCCAGCATTTT. Amino acids: CASSEGGINQPQHF.

This clonotype was picked up a small number of times. The V gene is TRBV5-1, the J gene TRBJ2-3; tentative D call: TRBD1 (6 bases). This CDR3 comprises 15 residues. V was trimmed by 10 bases and J by 1 base, leaving 19 bases between them. The V gene's germline CDR1 is SGHRS and CDR2 YFSETQ. The CDR3 loop is CAGAKGVFGTDTQYF. CDR3 sequence (DNA): TGCGCCGGAGCTAAGGGGGTTTTCGGCACAGATACGCAGTATTTT. The full variable domain, completed using reference TRBV5-1 and TRBJ2-3, is KAGVTQTPRYLIKTRGQQVTLSCSPISGHRSVSWYQQTPGQGLQFLFEYFSETQRNKGNFPGRFSGRQFSNSRSEMNVSTLELGDSALYLCAGAKGVFGTDTQYFGPGTRLTVL.

The V and J genes are TRBV7-2 and TRBJ1-2; no clear D. Per the germline V gene, CDR1 is SGHTA and CDR2 is FQGNSA. Between the trimmed V and J ends, which lost 3 bases and 11 bases, there was a span of 22 bases. The CDR3 covers 15 residues. CDR3 protein: CASSFSQANRILYTF. The CDR3 DNA follows: TGTGCCAGCAGCTTTTCCCAGGCCAATCGAATCCTTTACACCTTC. The whole variable domain, remainder taken from reference TRBV7-2 and TRBJ1-2, is GAGVSQSPSNKVTEKGKDVELRCDPISGHTALYWYRQSLGQGLEFLIYFQGNSAPDKSGLPSDRFSAERTGGSVSTLTIQRTQQEDSAVYLCASSFSQANRILYTFGSGTRLTVV.

This clonotype has just a few counts. CDR3 loop: CSARDRFVGTAGEKLFF. The CDR3, as DNA: TGCAGTGCTAGAGATCGTTTTGTTGGGACAGCTGGTGAAAAACTGTTTTTT. The chain recombines TRBV20-1 with TRBJ1-4; 7 positions match TRBD1. Germline trimming cut 0 bases from V and 7 bases from J; bases unmatched to any gene: 14. This CDR3 has 17 residues. Germline V gives CDR1 DFQATT, CDR2 SNEGSKA (reference sequence).

This clonotype has more than one count but fewer than ten. The CDR3 DNA follows: TGTGCCAGCAGAGGCATTGGAAACACCGGGGAGCTGTTTTTT. This codes for CASRGIGNTGELFF. This chain links TRBV2 with TRBJ2-2, with no clear D. This CDR3 has 14 amino acids. V was shortened by 6 bases and J by 2 bases, with 10 bases between the two germline ends. Germline V gene lookup returns CDR1 SNHLY and CDR2 FYNNEI.

CDR3 residues: CASSEQTSTDTQYF. CDR3 bases: TGTGCCAGCAGTGAGCAGACTAGCACAGATACGCAGTATTTT. The chain uses TRBV2 and TRBJ2-3; D call uncertain. V lost 3 bases, J lost 0 bases, and 7 bases lay in between. The germline gives CDR1 SNHLY, CDR2 FYNNEI. The CDR3 is 14 residues long.

The chain has TRBV30 and TRBJ2-7; 7 bases align to TRBD1. The CDR3 runs to 13 residues. CDR1 and CDR2 (germline): GTSNPN, SVGIG (reference sequence). Trimming took 4 bases from V and 4 from J; bases not matched to a gene: 7. The CDR3 sequence: CAWTIGTAYEQYF. In nucleotides, the CDR3 is TGTGCCTGGACCATAGGGACAGCTTACGAGCAGTACTTC. The full variable domain, in which reference TRBV30 and TRBJ2-7 provide the parts outside the CDR3, is SQTIHQWPATLVQPVGSPLSLECTVEGTSNPNLYWYRQAAGRGLQLLFYSVGIGQISSEVPQNLSASRPQDRQFILSSKKLLLSDSGFYLCAWTIGTAYEQYFGPGTRLTVT.

This clonotype occurred a few times. This chain connects TRBV29-1 to TRBJ2-5; 7 bases map to TRBD1. The CDR3 consists of 13 residues. Trimming at V came to 2 bases and at J to 5 bases, leaving 5 bases not matched to a gene. Germline lookup yields CDR1 SQVTM and CDR2 ANQGSEA. The DNA for the CDR3 is TGCAGCGTTGAAAGGGGGCGTTTCGAGACCCAGTACTTC. Translating it yields CSVERGRFETQYF.